Each of the 5 T cell receptor beta chains below was sequenced from the same sample in a study of T cells in localized non-small cell lung cancer. Some clones are missing from TCRdb's copy, which holds only in-frame ones; the method was immunoSEQ multiplex PCR. The sample has about 1,400 clones; roughly 24% are singletons. The sample was lung tumor tissue, taken before any cancer treatment. These receptor sequences come from a man aged 40-75 years with stage II lung adenocarcinoma.

The chain has TRBV29-1 and TRBJ2-3; D not resolved. The V gene's germline CDR1 is SQVTM and CDR2 ANQGSEA. V was cut by 6 bases and J by 0 bases, with 7 bases left in between. This CDR3 is 12 amino acids long. CDR3 in amino acids: CSVPMSTDTQYF. Here the CDR3 DNA reads TGCAGCGTCCCTATGAGCACAGATACGCAGTATTTT.

In its sample, this clone is medium-sized. This chain links TRBV6-8 with TRBJ2-1, with 9 bases aligning to TRBD1. The CDR3 contains 13 residues. Germline V gives CDR1 MNHGY, CDR2 SAAAGT. After removal of 6 bases from V and 7 bases from J, the junction contained 4 bases not matched to a gene. For the CDR3, the DNA is TGTGCCAGCAGACCCGGACAGGGGAATGAGCAGTTCTTC. It is translated as CASRPGQGNEQFF.

In its sample, this clone is large (0.1 to 1%). The rearrangement joins TRBV30 to TRBJ1-5; no firm D call. Germline V lookup: CDR1 GTSNPN, CDR2 SVGIG (reference sequence). Trimming pared 4 bases from V and 0 bases from J, leaving 7 bases between. The length of the CDR3 is 13 residues. CDR3 in DNA: TGTGCCTGGACAGAAGATAGCAATCAGCCCCAGCATTTT. It codes for CAWTEDSNQPQHF.

This clone is large within its sample. V gene TRBV19 combines with J gene TRBJ1-1; 10 bases agree with TRBD1. This CDR3 has 16 residues. Germline values: CDR1 LNHDA, CDR2 SQIVND (reference sequence). The V gene end was trimmed by 1 base and the J gene end by 1 base; junction bases not matched to a gene: 3. CDR3 bases: TGTGCCAGTAGTATAGGACAGGGGGCATGGAACACTGAAGCTTTCTTT. It is translated as CASSIGQGAWNTEAFF.

The chain links TRBV29-1 to TRBJ2-5; D is perhaps TRBD1 (6 bases). The CDR3 sequence is 15 residues long. V was shortened by 0 bases and J by 4 bases, with 15 bases between the two germline ends. Germline values: CDR1 SQVTM, CDR2 ANQGSEA. CDR3 nucleotides: TGCAGCGTTGAAGAATTACAGGGTCCAGCAGAGACCCAGTACTTC. Protein sequence: CSVEELQGPAETQYF.